This TCR beta chain is drawn from a study of T cell changes during pregnancy in multiple sclerosis. Some clones are missing from TCRdb's copy, which holds only in-frame ones; the method was immunoSEQ multiplex PCR. The sample carries roughly 90,000 clones, 75% to 95% recorded once. Germline CDR1 is SNHLY and CDR2 is FYNNEI. With V trimmed by 6 bases and J by 7 bases, 13 bases remained unmatched. The CDR3 spans 15 residues. The TCR was taken from a female donor in good health, enrolled as a control in a pregnancy study. The source was peripheral blood, collected in the first trimester of pregnancy. This chain joins TRBV2 and TRBJ2-7, with 9 bases that match TRBD1. This chain's CDR3 is CASSLRGQGNGEQYF. The CDR3 bases are TGTGCCAGCAGCCTTCGGGGACAGGGAAACGGAGAGCAGTACTTC.